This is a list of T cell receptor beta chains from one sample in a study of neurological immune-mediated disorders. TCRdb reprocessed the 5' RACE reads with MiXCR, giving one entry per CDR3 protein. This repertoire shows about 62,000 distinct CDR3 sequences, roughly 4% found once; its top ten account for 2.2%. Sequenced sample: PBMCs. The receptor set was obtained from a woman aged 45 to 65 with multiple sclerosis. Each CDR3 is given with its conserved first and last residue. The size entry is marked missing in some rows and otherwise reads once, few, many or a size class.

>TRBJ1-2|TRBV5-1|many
CASSLTGENYGYTF
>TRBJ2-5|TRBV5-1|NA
CASSSGTGAQETQYF
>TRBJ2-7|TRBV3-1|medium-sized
CASSQGRLSYEQYF
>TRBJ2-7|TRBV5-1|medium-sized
CASSLGVRVDSYEQYF
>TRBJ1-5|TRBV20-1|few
CSARDRYNPGGDGNQPQNF
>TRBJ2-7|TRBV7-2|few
CASSLSRASYEQYF
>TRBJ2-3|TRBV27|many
CASSRLTSTDTQYF
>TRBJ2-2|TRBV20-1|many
CSARVFRGLAGSGELFF
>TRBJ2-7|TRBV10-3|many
CAISESPFEQYF
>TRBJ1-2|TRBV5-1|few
CASSLAQNYGYTF
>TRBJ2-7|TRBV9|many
CASSVTPGSYEQYF
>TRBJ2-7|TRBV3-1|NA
CASSQASGRQHEQYF
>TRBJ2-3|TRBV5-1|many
CASSLGFTSGTDTQYF
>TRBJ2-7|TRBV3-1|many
CASSLRREGYEQYF
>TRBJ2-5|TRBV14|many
CASSPFDGGQETQYF